This TCR beta chain was sequenced during a study of T cell repertoires in cytomegalovirus infection. Study-level findings and limits: Adding up the frequency of public TCR beta families identified people who carried CMV plus the relevant HLA.

TCRdb passed the reads through MiXCR, listing each CDR3 protein once. In the table there are some 600,000 distinct CDR3 sequences, 24% of which are singletons. V was pared by 10 bases and J by 0 bases, with 22 bases between. The CDR3 totals 17 residues. Per the germline V gene, CDR1 is MNHNY and CDR2 is SVGAGI (reference sequence). Concerning this clonotype: Its antigen is not known.

The genes are TRBV6-6 and TRBJ1-3; D is possibly TRBD1 (5 bases). Material for sequencing was CD8+ T cells from PBMCs. This TCR derives from a human donor in good health (CMV status not recorded). Some clones in this sample may be carry-over from other donors' samples. The CDR3 is CATLRGVISLSGNTIYF. As DNA, the CDR3 is TGTGCCACCCTTCGGGGGGTGATCTCTCTCTCTGGAAACACCATATATTTT.